This T cell receptor (beta chain) came from a study of blood T cell repertoires in COVID-19. Germline CDR1 reads SGHRS; CDR2 reads YFSETQ. This CDR3 spans 14 amino acids. V was cut by 1 base and J by 2 bases, with 9 bases left in between. Sequencing was performed with immunoSEQ multiplex PCR; in TCRdb, only in-frame clones are kept and a portion is missing. The sample yields 50,000 to 60,000 clones, 90% seen once. Sequencing was carried out using peripheral blood. The chain has TRBV5-1 and TRBJ1-1; no definite D call. This receptor was obtained from a woman older than 75 with acute or convalescent COVID-19. CDR3 sequence reads: CASSLNRQNTEAFF. CDR3 DNA sequence: TGCGCCAGCAGCTTGAACAGACAAAACACTGAAGCTTTCTTT.